The clone carrying this T cell receptor beta chain occurred a few times. Its cognate antigen is unknown. The data were obtained in a study of identical twins. V lost 4 bases and J lost 6; bases outside the gene matches: 19. Looked up from germline, CDR1 is SGHTA and CDR2 is FQGNSA. The CDR3 covers 19 residues. It was template switching that added a universal primer site, and there were unique molecular identifiers on the cDNA. Using its own MiXCR run on the 5' RACE reads, TCRdb lists one record per CDR3 protein. This sample carries a few hundred thousand distinct CDR3 sequences, roughly 9.5% of them seen once, and the ten largest clones take more than 2.5%. Study-wide points: Twin sharing of out-of-frame TCR alpha was underestimated by models in monozygotic pairs. Fewer insertions characterized abundant cord blood beta clonotypes, whereas memory repertoires showed none. Surplus twin overlap in beta out-of-frame sequences was less pronounced.

The same specimen was also included in a second study, on yellow fever vaccine responses in identical twins.

The specimen sequenced was PBMCs. The TCR comes from a woman aged 18 to 35 in good health. The rearrangement joins TRBV7-2 to TRBJ2-7; 12 nucleotides align to TRBD2. This CDR3 is CASSSALAGGRYRVFEQYF. Here the CDR3 DNA reads TGTGCCAGCAGCTCAGCCCTAGCGGGGGGGCGGTATAGGGTGTTCGAGCAGTACTTC.